This T cell receptor beta chain was recorded in a study of control samples from healthy donors and cancer patients. Assay: immunoSEQ multiplex PCR; the TCRdb copy retains only in-frame clones and omits some. The repertoire consists of around 82,000 clones, with about 88% occurring once and the leading ten covering 7.2%. The CDR3 consists of 15 residues. The germline CDR1 and CDR2 sequences are GTSNPN and SVGIG (reference sequence). V dropped 0 bases and J dropped 0 bases, with 8 bases sitting between them. Specimen: blood. This TCR was recovered from a man aged 50-59 years in good health. The chain has TRBV30 and TRBJ1-4; D not certain. CDR3 protein: CAWSVSQSTNEKLFF. CDR3 coding DNA: TGTGCCTGGAGTGTATCCCAGTCAACTAATGAAAAACTGTTTTTT.